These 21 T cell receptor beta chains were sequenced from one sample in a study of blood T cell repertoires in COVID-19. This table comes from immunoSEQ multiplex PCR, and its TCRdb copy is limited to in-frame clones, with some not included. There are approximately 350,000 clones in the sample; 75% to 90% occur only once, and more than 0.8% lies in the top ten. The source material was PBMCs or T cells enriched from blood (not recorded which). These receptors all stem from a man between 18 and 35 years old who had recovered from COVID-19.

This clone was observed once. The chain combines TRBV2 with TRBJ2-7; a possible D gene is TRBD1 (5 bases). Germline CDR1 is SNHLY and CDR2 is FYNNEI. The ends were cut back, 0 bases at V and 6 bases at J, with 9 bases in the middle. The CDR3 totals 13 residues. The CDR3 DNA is TGTGCCAGCAGTGAAGCGTATAGGGGCGAGCAGTACTTC. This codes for CASSEAYRGEQYF. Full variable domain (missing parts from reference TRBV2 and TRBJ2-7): EPEVTQTPSHQVTQMGQEVILRCVPISNHLYFYWYRQILGQKVEFLVSFYNNEISEKSEIFDDQFSVERPDGSNFTLKIRSTKLEDSAMYFCASSEAYRGEQYFGPGTRLTVT.

The CDR3 DNA sequence: TGCGCCAGCAGAGAGGCGGAGACCTCCTACGAGCAGTACTTC. It translates to CASREAETSYEQYF. The chain employs TRBV4-1 and TRBJ2-7; the D is unclear. Germline V lookup: CDR1 MGHRA, CDR2 YSYEKL. The CDR3 is 14 amino acids. Trimming cost V 6 bases and J 0 bases, with 12 bases left between them.

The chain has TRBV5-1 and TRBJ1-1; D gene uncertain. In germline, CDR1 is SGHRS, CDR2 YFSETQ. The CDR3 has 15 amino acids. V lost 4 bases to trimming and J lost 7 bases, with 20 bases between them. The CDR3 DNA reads TGCGCCAGCAGCAATAACCTCATTGGTGGGCATGAAGCTTTCTTT. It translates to CASSNNLIGGHEAFF.

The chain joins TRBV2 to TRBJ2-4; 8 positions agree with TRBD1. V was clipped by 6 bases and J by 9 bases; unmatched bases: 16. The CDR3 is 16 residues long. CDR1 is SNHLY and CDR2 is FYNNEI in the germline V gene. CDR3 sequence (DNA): TGTGCCAGCAGGGAAAACCCGACAGGGGCTCGGGGCATTCAGTACTTC. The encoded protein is CASRENPTGARGIQYF.

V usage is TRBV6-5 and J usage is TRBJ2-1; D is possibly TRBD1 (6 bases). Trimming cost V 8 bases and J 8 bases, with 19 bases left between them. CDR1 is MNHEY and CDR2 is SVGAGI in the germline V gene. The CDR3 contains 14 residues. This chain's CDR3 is CASFWDGPGDEQFF. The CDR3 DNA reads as TGTGCCAGCTTTTGGGACGGTCCAGGGGATGAGCAGTTCTTC.

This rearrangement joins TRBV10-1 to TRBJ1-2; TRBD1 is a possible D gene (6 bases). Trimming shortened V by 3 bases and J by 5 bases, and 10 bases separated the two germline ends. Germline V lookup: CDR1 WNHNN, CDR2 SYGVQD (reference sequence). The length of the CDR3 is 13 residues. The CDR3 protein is CASSDSRGYGYTF. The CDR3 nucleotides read TGCGCCAGCAGTGATAGCAGGGGATATGGCTACACCTTC.

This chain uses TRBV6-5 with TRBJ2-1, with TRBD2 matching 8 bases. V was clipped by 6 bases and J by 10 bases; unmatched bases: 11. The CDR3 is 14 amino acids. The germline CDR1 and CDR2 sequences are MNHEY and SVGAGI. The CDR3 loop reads CASSKIGGALEQFF. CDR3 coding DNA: TGTGCCAGCAGCAAGATCGGGGGGGCACTGGAGCAGTTCTTC.

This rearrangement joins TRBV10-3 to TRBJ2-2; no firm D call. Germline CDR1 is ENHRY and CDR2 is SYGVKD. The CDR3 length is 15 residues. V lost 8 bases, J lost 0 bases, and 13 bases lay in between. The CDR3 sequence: CAIRSLNANTGELFF. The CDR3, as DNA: TGTGCCATCCGATCACTAAACGCGAACACCGGGGAGCTGTTTTTT.

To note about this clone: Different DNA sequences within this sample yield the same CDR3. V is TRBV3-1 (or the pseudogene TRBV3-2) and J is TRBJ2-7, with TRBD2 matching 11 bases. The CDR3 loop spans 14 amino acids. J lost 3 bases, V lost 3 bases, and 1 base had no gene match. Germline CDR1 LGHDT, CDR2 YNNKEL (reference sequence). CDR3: CASSQGTSGYEQYF. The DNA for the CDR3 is TGTGCCAGCAGCCAGGGGACTAGCGGCTACGAGCAGTACTTC.

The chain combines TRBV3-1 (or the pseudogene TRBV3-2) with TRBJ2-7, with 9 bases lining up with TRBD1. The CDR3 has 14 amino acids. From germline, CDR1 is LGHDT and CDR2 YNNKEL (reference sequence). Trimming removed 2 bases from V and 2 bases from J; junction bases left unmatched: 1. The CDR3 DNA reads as TGTGCCAGCAGCCAAAGGACAGGGGCCTACGAGCAGTACTTC. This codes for CASSQRTGAYEQYF.

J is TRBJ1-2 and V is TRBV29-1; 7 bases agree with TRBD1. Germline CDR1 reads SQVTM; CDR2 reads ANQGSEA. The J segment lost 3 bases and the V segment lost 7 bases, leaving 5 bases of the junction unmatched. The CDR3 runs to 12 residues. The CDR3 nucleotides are TGCAGCGCCGGGACAGCTCACTATGGCTACACCTTC. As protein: CSAGTAHYGYTF.

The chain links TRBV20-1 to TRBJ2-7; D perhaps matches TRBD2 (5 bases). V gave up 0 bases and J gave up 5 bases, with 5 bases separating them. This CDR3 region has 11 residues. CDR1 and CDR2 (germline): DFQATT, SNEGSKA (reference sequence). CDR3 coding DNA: TGCAGTGCTAGAGACGGGGACGAGCAGTACTTC. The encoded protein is CSARDGDEQYF.

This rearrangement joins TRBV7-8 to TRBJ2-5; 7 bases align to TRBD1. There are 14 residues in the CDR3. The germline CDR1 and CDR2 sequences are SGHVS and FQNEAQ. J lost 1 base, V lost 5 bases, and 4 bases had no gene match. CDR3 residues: CASSGRTGQETQYF. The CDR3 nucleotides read TGTGCCAGCAGCGGACGGACAGGCCAAGAGACCCAGTACTTC.

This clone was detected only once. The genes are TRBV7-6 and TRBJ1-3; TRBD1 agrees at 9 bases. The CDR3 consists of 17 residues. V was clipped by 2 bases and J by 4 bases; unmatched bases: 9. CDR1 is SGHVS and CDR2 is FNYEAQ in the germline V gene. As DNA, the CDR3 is TGTGCCAGCAGCTTATTCGTCGGGACAGGGTTGGGAAACACCATATATTTT. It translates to CASSLFVGTGLGNTIYF.

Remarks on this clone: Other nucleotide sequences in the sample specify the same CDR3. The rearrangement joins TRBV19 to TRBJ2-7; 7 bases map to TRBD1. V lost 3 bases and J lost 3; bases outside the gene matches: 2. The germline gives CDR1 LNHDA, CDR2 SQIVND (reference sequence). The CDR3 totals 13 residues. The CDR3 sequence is CASSIAGGYEQYF. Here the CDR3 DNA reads TGTGCCAGTAGTATCGCAGGGGGCTACGAGCAGTACTTC. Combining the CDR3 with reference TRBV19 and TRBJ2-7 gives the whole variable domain DGGITQSPKYLFRKEGQNVTLSCEQNLNHDAMYWYRQDPGQGLRLIYYSQIVNDFQKGDIAEGYSVSREKKESFPLTVTSAQKNPTAFYLCASSIAGGYEQYFGPGTRLTVT.

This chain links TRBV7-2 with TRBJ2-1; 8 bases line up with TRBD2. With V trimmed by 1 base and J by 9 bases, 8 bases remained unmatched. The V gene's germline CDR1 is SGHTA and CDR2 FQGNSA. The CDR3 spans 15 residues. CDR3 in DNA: TGTGCCAGCAGCTTAGGACTAGCGTTCGACCTTGAGCAGTTCTTC. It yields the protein CASSLGLAFDLEQFF.

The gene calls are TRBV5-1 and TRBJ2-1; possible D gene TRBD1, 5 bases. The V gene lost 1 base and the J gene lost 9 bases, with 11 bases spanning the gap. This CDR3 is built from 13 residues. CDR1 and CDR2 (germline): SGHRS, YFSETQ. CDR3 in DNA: TGCGCCAGCAGCTTGTCAGGGATGGGTGAGCAGTTCTTC. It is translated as CASSLSGMGEQFF.

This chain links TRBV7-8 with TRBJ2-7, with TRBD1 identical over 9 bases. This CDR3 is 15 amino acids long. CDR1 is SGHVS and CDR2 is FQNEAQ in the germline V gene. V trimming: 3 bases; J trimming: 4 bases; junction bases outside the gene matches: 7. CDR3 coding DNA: TGTGCCAGCAGCTTGGCCGGGACAGGGCGGTACGAGCAGTACTTC. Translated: CASSLAGTGRYEQYF. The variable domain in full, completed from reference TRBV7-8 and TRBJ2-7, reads GAGVSQSPRYKVAKRGQDVALRCDPISGHVSLFWYQQALGQGPEFLTYFQNEAQLDKSGLPSDRFFAERPEGSVSTLKIQRTQQEDSAVYLCASSLAGTGRYEQYFGPGTRLTVT.

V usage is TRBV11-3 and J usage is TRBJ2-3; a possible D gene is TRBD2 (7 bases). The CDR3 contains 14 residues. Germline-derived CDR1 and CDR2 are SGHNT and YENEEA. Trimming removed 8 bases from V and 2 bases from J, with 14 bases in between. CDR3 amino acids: CASQGRGATDTQYF. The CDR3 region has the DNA TGTGCCAGCCAGGGGAGGGGGGCCACAGATACGCAGTATTTT.

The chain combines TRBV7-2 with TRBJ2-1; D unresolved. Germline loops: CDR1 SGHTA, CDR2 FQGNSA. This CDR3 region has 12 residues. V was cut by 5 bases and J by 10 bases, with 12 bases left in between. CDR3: CASSPLLGEQFF. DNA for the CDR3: TGTGCCAGCAGCCCTCTCCTAGGAGAGCAGTTCTTC.

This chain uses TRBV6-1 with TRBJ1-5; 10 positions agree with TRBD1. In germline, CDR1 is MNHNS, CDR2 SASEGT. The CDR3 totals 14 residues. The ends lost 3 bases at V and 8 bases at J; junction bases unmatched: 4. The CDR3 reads CASSETGGLKPQHF. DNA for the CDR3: TGTGCCAGCAGTGAGACAGGGGGCCTCAAGCCCCAGCATTTT.